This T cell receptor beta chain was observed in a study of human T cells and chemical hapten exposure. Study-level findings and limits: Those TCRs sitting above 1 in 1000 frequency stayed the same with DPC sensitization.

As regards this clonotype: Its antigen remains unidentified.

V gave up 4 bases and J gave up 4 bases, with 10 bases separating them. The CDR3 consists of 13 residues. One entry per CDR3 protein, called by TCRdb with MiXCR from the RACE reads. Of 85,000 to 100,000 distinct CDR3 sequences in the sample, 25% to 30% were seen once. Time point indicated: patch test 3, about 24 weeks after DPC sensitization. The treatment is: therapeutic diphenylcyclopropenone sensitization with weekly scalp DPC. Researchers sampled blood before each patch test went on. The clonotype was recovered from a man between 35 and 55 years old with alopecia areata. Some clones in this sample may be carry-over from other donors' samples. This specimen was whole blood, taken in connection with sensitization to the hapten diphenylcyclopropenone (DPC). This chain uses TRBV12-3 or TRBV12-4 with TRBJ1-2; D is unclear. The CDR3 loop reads CASSSQFLYGYTF. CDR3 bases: TGTGCCAGCAGTTCTCAGTTCCTCTATGGCTACACCTTC.